A selection of T cell receptor beta chains follows, all from one sample in a study of blood T cell repertoires in COVID-19. Measured with immunoSEQ multiplex PCR; TCRdb has only the in-frame clones, and not every one. This table has more than 200,000 clones, 70% to 90% appearing once. Sequenced sample: peripheral blood. Receptors originate from a woman aged 45 to 65 with COVID-19, enrolled during active disease. Each CDR3 is given with its conserved first and last residue. A D gene is named only where the DNA matches it firmly. Size values are once, few and many counts, or a class for expanded clones, and some rows have none.

cdr3_length: 13; d_call: -; v_call: TRBV12-5; clone_size: -; j_call: TRBJ1-2; cdr3_aa: CASGRSGGDGYTF; cdr3_nt: TGTGCTAGTGGTCGCTCGGGGGGCGACGGCTACACCTTC
cdr3_length: 15; d_call: TRBD1; v_call: TRBV4-1; clone_size: -; j_call: TRBJ1-1; cdr3_aa: CASSRGEGAVTEAFF; cdr3_nt: TGCGCCAGCAGCCGCGGTGAGGGGGCGGTGACTGAAGCTTTCTTT
cdr3_length: 17; d_call: -; v_call: TRBV6-4; clone_size: -; j_call: TRBJ1-3; cdr3_aa: CASSHHRTASSGNTIYF; cdr3_nt: TGTGCCAGCAGTCATCATCGGACAGCCAGCTCTGGAAACACCATATATTTT
cdr3_length: 17; d_call: TRBD2; v_call: TRBV5-6; clone_size: -; j_call: TRBJ2-2; cdr3_aa: CASRFLAGGTNTGELFF; cdr3_nt: TGTGCCAGCAGGTTTCTAGCGGGGGGCACGAACACCGGGGAGCTGTTTTTT
cdr3_length: 16; d_call: -; v_call: TRBV14; clone_size: -; j_call: TRBJ2-1; cdr3_aa: CASSQMGQGRYNEQFF; cdr3_nt: TGTGCCAGCAGCCAAATGGGGCAGGGTCGCTACAATGAGCAGTTCTTC
cdr3_length: 14; d_call: -; v_call: TRBV12-5; clone_size: once; j_call: TRBJ1-2; cdr3_aa: CASGLLGGNGGYTF; cdr3_nt: TGTGCTAGTGGTTTATTGGGGGGGAACGGTGGCTACACCTTC
cdr3_length: 16; d_call: TRBD1; v_call: TRBV2; clone_size: -; j_call: TRBJ1-2; cdr3_aa: CASRKVGGGKLYGYTF; cdr3_nt: TGTGCCAGCAGGAAAGTAGGGGGCGGTAAACTCTATGGCTACACCTTC
cdr3_length: 15; d_call: -; v_call: TRBV21-1; clone_size: -; j_call: TRBJ1-2; cdr3_aa: CASSTHRGRYYGYTF; cdr3_nt: TGTGCCAGCAGCACCCACCGAGGGAGATACTATGGCTACACCTTT
cdr3_length: 12; d_call: -; v_call: TRBV10-3; clone_size: -; j_call: TRBJ1-2; cdr3_aa: CAISEPGFGYTF; cdr3_nt: TGTGCCATCAGTGAGCCGGGGTTCGGCTACACCTTC
cdr3_length: 16; d_call: TRBD2; v_call: TRBV11-2; clone_size: -; j_call: TRBJ2-3; cdr3_aa: CASGNLAGSLTDTQYF; cdr3_nt: TGTGCCAGCGGGAACTTAGCGGGCAGCCTCACAGATACGCAGTATTTT
cdr3_length: 15; d_call: -; v_call: TRBV6-6; clone_size: -; j_call: TRBJ2-5; cdr3_aa: CASSYEVDPLKTQYF; cdr3_nt: TGTGCCAGCAGTTACGAGGTGGATCCCTTGAAGACCCAGTACTTC